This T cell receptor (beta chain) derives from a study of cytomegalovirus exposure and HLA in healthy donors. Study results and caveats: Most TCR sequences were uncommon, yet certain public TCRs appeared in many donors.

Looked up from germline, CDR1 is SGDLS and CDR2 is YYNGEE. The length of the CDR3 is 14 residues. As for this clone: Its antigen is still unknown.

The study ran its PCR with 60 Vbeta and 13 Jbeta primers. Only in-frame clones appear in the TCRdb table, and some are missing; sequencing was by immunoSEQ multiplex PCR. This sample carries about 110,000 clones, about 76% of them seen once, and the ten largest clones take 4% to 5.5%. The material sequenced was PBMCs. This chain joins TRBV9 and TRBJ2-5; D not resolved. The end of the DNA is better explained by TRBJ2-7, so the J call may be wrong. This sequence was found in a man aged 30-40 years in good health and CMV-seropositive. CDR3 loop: CASSVEDTSYEQYF. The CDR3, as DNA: TGTGCCAGCAGCGTTGAAGACACTTCCTACGAGCAGTACTTC.